These 30 T cell receptor beta chains were all obtained from the same sample, sequenced in a study of metastatic and nonmetastatic thyroid tumors. Patients underwent thyroid surgery, and none had received any treatment before it. TCRdb re-called clones from the PCR reads using MiXCR. The table shows 21,000 or so clones, with about 16% occurring only once. Sequencing was done on a sample of blood. These receptors were taken from a female donor with papillary thyroid cancer or a benign thyroid nodule (not recorded which). Some clones in this sample may be carry-over from other donors' samples.

This clone was recorded at least ten times. The chain employs TRBV6-1 and TRBJ1-5, with D unresolved. Germline V CDR1 and CDR2: MNHNS, SASEGT. V shed 6 bases and J shed 2 bases, with 17 bases lying between them. The CDR3 runs to 16 residues. CDR3 DNA sequence: TGTGCCAGCAGCCCGTTCAACACTTGGGGCAATCAGCCCCAGCATTTT. Its translation: CASSPFNTWGNQPQHF.

The gene calls are TRBV4-2 and TRBJ1-5, with D unclear. This CDR3 is 17 amino acids long. V shed 0 bases and J shed 6 bases, with 18 bases lying between them. Germline values: CDR1 LGHNA, CDR2 YNFKEQ. CDR3 nucleotide sequence: TGTGCCAGCAGCCAAGACGCCTCCCGGGAGCGGGGTCAGCCCCAGCATTTT. Translated, it gives CASSQDASRERGQPQHF.

This clone was recorded many times. This chain joins TRBV4-3 and TRBJ2-7, with 7 positions matching TRBD2. J was trimmed by 6 bases and V by 8 bases; bases with no gene match: 10. The germline V gene encodes CDR1 LGHNA and CDR2 YSLEER. There are 13 residues in the CDR3. The CDR3 loop is CASSPAGEGEQYF. CDR3 DNA sequence: TGCGCCAGCTCGCCTGCGGGGGAGGGCGAGCAGTACTTC.

This clone was seen at least ten times. The V gene is TRBV6-4, the J gene TRBJ1-1, with D uncertain. This CDR3 comprises 14 residues. Germline CDR1 MRHNA, CDR2 SNTAGT. Trimming removed 7 bases from V and 4 bases from J, with 16 bases in between. DNA for the CDR3: TGTGCCAGCAAATCGGACCCGACTGGCACTGAAGCTTTCTTT. Protein: CASKSDPTGTEAFF.

In its sample, this clone was seen many times. The V and J genes are TRBV20-1 and TRBJ2-4; 14 bases fit TRBD2. Germline values: CDR1 DFQATT, CDR2 SNEGSKA (reference sequence). CDR3 size: 19 residues. V was pared by 2 bases and J by 1 base, with 10 bases of the junction left unmatched. As DNA, the CDR3 is TGCAGTGCTAGACACGGGACTAGCGGGAGTATTGGCGCCAAAAACATTCAGTACTTC. It encodes CSARHGTSGSIGAKNIQYF.

This clone was found many times. The chain recombines TRBV2 with TRBJ2-5, with 8 bases fitting TRBD1. The CDR3 length is 16 residues. Germline loops: CDR1 SNHLY, CDR2 FYNNEI. The junction had 14 bases not matched to a gene; V was cut back by 6 bases and J by 5 bases. This chain's CDR3 is CASSGLPRGRGETQYF. CDR3 in DNA: TGTGCCAGCAGCGGGCTCCCCAGGGGGCGAGGGGAGACCCAGTACTTC. Combining the CDR3 with reference TRBV2 and TRBJ2-5 gives the whole variable domain EPEVTQTPSHQVTQMGQEVILRCVPISNHLYFYWYRQILGQKVEFLVSFYNNEISEKSEIFDDQFSVERPDGSNFTLKIRSTKLEDSAMYFCASSGLPRGRGETQYFGPGTRLLVL.

This clone was found many times. This chain connects TRBV28 to TRBJ2-7, with 11 bases fitting TRBD1. The CDR3 contains 15 residues. The ends lost 7 bases at V and 6 bases at J; junction bases unmatched: 11. Per germline, CDR1 MDHEN and CDR2 SYDVKM. Written as DNA, the CDR3 is TGTGCCAGCACCCGATCCGGGACAGGGGGTCCCGAGCAGTACTTC. This sequence encodes CASTRSGTGGPEQYF.

By share, this clone ranks as medium-sized (0.01 to 0.1%). The rearrangement uses TRBV20-1 and TRBJ1-6; D not resolved. V was shortened by 4 bases and J by 8 bases, with 12 bases between the two germline ends. This CDR3 spans 13 amino acids. Germline V CDR1 and CDR2: DFQATT, SNEGSKA (reference sequence). In nucleotides, the CDR3 is TGCAGTGCTAAACAAACGGGGTATTCACCCCTCCACTTT. This gives the protein CSAKQTGYSPLHF.

This clone has at least ten counts. The rearrangement joins TRBV5-1 to TRBJ2-3; TRBD2 agrees at 7 bases. The length of the CDR3 is 16 residues. The germline gives CDR1 SGHRS, CDR2 YFSETQ. V was pared by 4 bases and J by 0 bases, with 8 bases of the junction left unmatched. For the CDR3, the DNA is TGCGCCAGCAGCCCGGGCGCTAGCGGAAGCACAGATACGCAGTATTTT. Its protein product is CASSPGASGSTDTQYF.

Note on this clone: A junction end diverges from the germline sequence, so it may reflect a read error. The chain links TRBV20-1 to TRBJ1-5; no clear D. CDR1 and CDR2 from the germline V gene are DFQATT and SNEGSKA (reference sequence). The CDR3 contains 14 residues. The CDR3 DNA is TGCAGTGCTAGAGTCTACAGTGAGAGTCAGCCCCGGCATTTT. Its translation is CSARVYSESQPRHF.

A few counts support this clone. The gene calls are TRBV28 and TRBJ1-6; D remains ambiguous. The CDR3 is 16 residues long. Germline-derived CDR1 and CDR2 are MDHEN and SYDVKM. Between the trimmed V and J ends, which lost 6 bases and 4 bases, there was a span of 16 bases. CDR3 in DNA: TGTGCCAGCAGCTCTATTGGGGTACCGTATAATTCACCCCTCCACTTT. It codes for CASSSIGVPYNSPLHF.

The rearrangement links TRBV30 to TRBJ2-7, with D tentatively TRBD2 (5 bases). Germline lookup yields CDR1 GTSNPN and CDR2 SVGIG (reference sequence). V lost 0 bases, J lost 2 bases, and 17 bases lay in between. The CDR3 runs 16 residues. This CDR3 reads CAWSVGWRATPYEQYF. CDR3 coding DNA: TGTGCCTGGAGTGTAGGGTGGCGGGCGACGCCCTACGAGCAGTACTTC.

This clone was observed at least ten times. V is TRBV11-2 and J is TRBJ2-3, with TRBD2 matching 11 bases. The V segment lost 5 bases and the J segment 2 bases; nucleotides outside the gene matches: 6. The CDR3 runs to 16 residues. Germline assignment: CDR1 SGHAT and CDR2 FQNNGV. The CDR3 protein is CASSRGLAAPTDTQYF. The CDR3 DNA follows: TGTGCCAGCAGCCGGGGACTAGCGGCCCCCACAGATACGCAGTATTTT.

Many counts were recorded for this clone. This chain connects TRBV20-1 to TRBJ2-5, with D tentatively TRBD1 (6 bases). The germline V gene has CDR1 DFQATT and CDR2 SNEGSKA (reference sequence). The CDR3 is made up of 13 amino acids. V lost 6 bases and J lost 6, with 17 bases in between. CDR3 amino acids: CSARPQGVQTQYF. The CDR3 nucleotides read TGCAGTGCCCGCCCACAGGGTGTACAGACCCAGTACTTC.

This clone was counted ten times or more. The V and J genes are TRBV6-5 and TRBJ2-3, with 14 bases matching TRBD2. J was trimmed by 4 bases and V by 2 bases; bases with no gene match: 8. The CDR3 contains 18 residues. Germline V gene data show CDR1 as MNHEY and CDR2 as SVGAGI. CDR3 in amino acids: CASSYRPPGLAGADTQYF. CDR3 coding DNA: TGTGCCAGCAGTTACAGACCCCCGGGACTAGCGGGAGCAGATACGCAGTATTTT.

Regarding this clone: A much bigger clone sits one base away, suggesting this may be a read error. The CDR3 nucleotides read TGTGCCAGCTCCCCGGTGCGGGAGGGTGGTCTGACCCAGTACTTC. Protein: CASSPVREGGLTQYF. This chain uses TRBV18 with TRBJ2-5; 9 bases are a match to TRBD2. The V gene's germline CDR1 is KGHSH and CDR2 LQKENI. This CDR3 is built from 15 residues. Trimming cost V 6 bases and J 7 bases; bases outside gene matches: 12.

This clone was found many times. The rearrangement joins TRBV18 to TRBJ2-5; D might be TRBD1 (6 bases). This CDR3 has 15 residues. Trimming shortened V by 0 bases and J by 5 bases, and 13 bases separated the two germline ends. In germline, CDR1 is KGHSH, CDR2 LQKENI. The CDR3 loop is CASSPPLTGYETQYF. CDR3 coding DNA: TGTGCCAGCTCACCACCGTTAACAGGGTACGAGACCCAGTACTTC.

This clone was picked up many times. The J gene is TRBJ2-1, the V gene TRBV20-1, with 11 bases aligning to TRBD2. CDR3 length: 14 amino acids. Germline loops: CDR1 DFQATT, CDR2 SNEGSKA (reference sequence). Unmatched junction bases numbered 9, after V lost 5 bases and J lost 9 bases. This CDR3 reads CSAGETSGIIEQFF. The CDR3 DNA reads as TGCAGTGCTGGCGAGACTAGCGGGATAATTGAGCAGTTCTTC.

The J gene is TRBJ1-6, the V gene TRBV7-8; D is ambiguous. The CDR3 extends over 14 amino acids. V lost 1 base and J 8 bases, leaving 9 bases between the germline ends. Germline lookup yields CDR1 SGHVS and CDR2 FQNEAQ. The CDR3 protein is CASSLDQTYSPLHF. Here the CDR3 DNA reads TGTGCCAGCAGCTTAGACCAGACTTATTCACCCCTCCACTTT.

There are many counts of this clone. The chain joins TRBV5-1 to TRBJ1-2; D possibly corresponds to TRBD1 (5 bases). V lost 0 bases and J lost 4, with 10 bases in between. The CDR3 spans 14 residues. The germline V gene encodes CDR1 SGHRS and CDR2 YFSETQ. As DNA, the CDR3 is TGCGCCAGCAGCTTGGGGGGGGGACCCTATGGCTACACCTTC. It yields the protein CASSLGGGPYGYTF.

With regard to this clone: One end of the junction fails to match germline, which may point to a read error. The same CDR3 also results from other DNA sequences found in this sample. This chain uses TRBV5-1 with TRBJ2-7; D ambiguous. The germline V gene has CDR1 SGHRS and CDR2 YFSETQ. This CDR3 is built from 14 residues. The CDR3 DNA reads as TGCGCCAGCAGCTTGACTCTTCTCGGGTACGAACAGTATTTC. Amino acid sequence: CASSLTLLGYEQYF.

This clone was seen many times. The chain links TRBV6-2 or TRBV6-3 to TRBJ2-5; the D is unclear. Between the trimmed V and J ends, which lost 6 bases and 5 bases, there was a span of 13 bases. CDR3 length equals 13 residues. CDR1 MNHEY and CDR2 SVGEGT come from the germline V gene. DNA for the CDR3: TGTGCCAGCAGCCGCGACCCCTCGGAGACCCAGTACTTC. The encoded protein is CASSRDPSETQYF.

This clone was recorded at least ten times. This chain links TRBV19 with TRBJ2-5; TRBD2 might be the D (6 bases). The CDR3 runs to 16 residues. V gave up 3 bases and J gave up 2 bases, with 16 bases separating them. Germline CDR1 and CDR2: LNHDA and SQIVND (reference sequence). The CDR3 DNA sequence: TGTGCCAGTAGTATTGGGCACGGGACTCGACAAGAGACCCAGTACTTC. This encodes CASSIGHGTRQETQYF. The full variable domain, with the rest looked up from reference TRBV19 and TRBJ2-5, is DGGITQSPKYLFRKEGQNVTLSCEQNLNHDAMYWYRQDPGQGLRLIYYSQIVNDFQKGDIAEGYSVSREKKESFPLTVTSAQKNPTAFYLCASSIGHGTRQETQYFGPGTRLLVL.

This clone appeared many times. The genes are TRBV25-1 and TRBJ1-2, with 7 nucleotides matching TRBD1. J lost 4 bases, V lost 5 bases, and 7 bases had no gene match. The germline CDR1 and CDR2 sequences are MGHDK and SYGVNS. The CDR3 runs 14 residues. As DNA, the CDR3 is TGTGCCAGCAGTCTCTGGGACAGCAGCTATGGCTACACCTTC. Amino acid sequence: CASSLWDSSYGYTF.

This clone showed up many times. The genes are TRBV20-1 and TRBJ2-3, with D perhaps TRBD2 (6 bases). Trimming took off 7 bases at V and 2 bases at J, with 19 bases between the two ends. The CDR3 consists of 15 residues. CDR1 DFQATT and CDR2 SNEGSKA come from the germline V gene (reference sequence). The CDR3 spells CSGGSAGTATDTQYF. The CDR3 DNA reads as TGCAGTGGAGGTTCCGCGGGAACCGCCACAGATACGCAGTATTTT.

This clone was seen ten or more times. The genes are TRBV30 and TRBJ2-4; D gene uncertain. The CDR3 length is 14 residues. The germline gives CDR1 GTSNPN, CDR2 SVGIG (reference sequence). The V and J ends lost 6 bases and 0 bases respectively, with 12 bases between them. CDR3 sequence (DNA): TGTGCCTGCAAAGGAACTTTAGCCAAAAACATTCAGTACTTC. Its protein is CACKGTLAKNIQYF. The full variable domain, with the rest looked up from reference TRBV30 and TRBJ2-4, is SQTIHQWPATLVQPVGSPLSLECTVEGTSNPNLYWYRQAAGRGLQLLFYSVGIGQISSEVPQNLSASRPQDRQFILSSKKLLLSDSGFYLCACKGTLAKNIQYFGAGTRLSVL.

This clone was counted many times. The V call is TRBV4-2, the J call TRBJ2-3, with 11 positions matching TRBD2. V dropped 0 bases and J dropped 4; count of bases not matched to a gene: 3. Germline V gene lookup returns CDR1 LGHNA and CDR2 YNFKEQ. The CDR3 totals 16 residues. CDR3 DNA: TGTGCCAGCAGCCAAGAAGTAGCGGGAGGGCCAGATACGCAGTATTTT. This sequence encodes CASSQEVAGGPDTQYF.

In this sample, this clone turned up many times. In DNA form, the CDR3 reads TGTGCCAGCAGTGACGCGAACCCCAAAAACATTCAGTACTTC. It specifies CASSDANPKNIQYF. The V gene is TRBV2, the J gene TRBJ2-4; no clear D. This CDR3 comprises 14 residues. Germline CDR1 and CDR2: SNHLY and FYNNEI. The germline V and J ends were trimmed by 3 bases and 2 bases, with 8 bases remaining between them.

This clone was counted many times. A clone one base away is much larger, so this may be a read error. Other DNA sequences in the sample encode the same CDR3. The gene calls are TRBV11-3 and TRBJ2-7; a possible D gene is TRBD1 (5 bases). From germline, CDR1 is SGHNT and CDR2 YENEEA. This CDR3 spans 13 amino acids. This CDR3 reads CASSLTEFYEQYF. The CDR3 DNA is TGTGCCAGTAGCTTGACAGAATTCTACGAGCAGTACTTC.

This clone showed up just a few times. J is TRBJ2-7 and V is TRBV28, with 11 bases identical to TRBD1. The CDR3 runs 14 residues. Germline values: CDR1 MDHEN, CDR2 SYDVKM. Losses at the gene ends were 9 bases for V and 0 bases for J; bases not matched to a gene: 4. The CDR3 sequence is CASGTGGSSYEQYF. The CDR3 bases are TGTGCCAGTGGGACAGGGGGGAGCTCCTACGAGCAGTACTTC.